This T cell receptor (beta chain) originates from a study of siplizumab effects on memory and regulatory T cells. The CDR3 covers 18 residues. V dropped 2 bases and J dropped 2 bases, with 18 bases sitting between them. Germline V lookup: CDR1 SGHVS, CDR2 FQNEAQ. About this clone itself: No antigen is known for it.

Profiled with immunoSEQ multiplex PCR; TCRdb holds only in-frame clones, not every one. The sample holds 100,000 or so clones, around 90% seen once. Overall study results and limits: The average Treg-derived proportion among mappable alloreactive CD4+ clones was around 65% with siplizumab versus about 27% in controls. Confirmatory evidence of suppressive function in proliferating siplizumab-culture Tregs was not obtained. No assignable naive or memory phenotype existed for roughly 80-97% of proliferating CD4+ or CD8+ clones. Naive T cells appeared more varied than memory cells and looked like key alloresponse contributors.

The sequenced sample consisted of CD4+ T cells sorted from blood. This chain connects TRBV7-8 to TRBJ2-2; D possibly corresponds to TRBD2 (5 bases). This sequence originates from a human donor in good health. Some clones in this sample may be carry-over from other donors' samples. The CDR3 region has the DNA TGTGCCAGCAGCTTACCCCGCGGGTTGAGCGGAAACACCGGGGAGCTGTTTTTT. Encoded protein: CASSLPRGLSGNTGELFF.